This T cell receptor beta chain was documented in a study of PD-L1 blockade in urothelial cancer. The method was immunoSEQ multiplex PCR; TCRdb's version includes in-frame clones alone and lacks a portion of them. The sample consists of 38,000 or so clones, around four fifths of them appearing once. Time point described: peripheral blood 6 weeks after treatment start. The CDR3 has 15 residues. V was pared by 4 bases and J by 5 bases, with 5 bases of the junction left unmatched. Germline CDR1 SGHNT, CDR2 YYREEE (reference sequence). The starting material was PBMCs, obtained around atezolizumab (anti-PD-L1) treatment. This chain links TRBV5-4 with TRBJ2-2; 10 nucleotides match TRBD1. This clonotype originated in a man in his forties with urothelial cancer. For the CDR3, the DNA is TGTGCCAGCAGCCGACAGGGGGCGCCAACCGGGGAGCTGTTTTTT. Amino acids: CASSRQGAPTGELFF.